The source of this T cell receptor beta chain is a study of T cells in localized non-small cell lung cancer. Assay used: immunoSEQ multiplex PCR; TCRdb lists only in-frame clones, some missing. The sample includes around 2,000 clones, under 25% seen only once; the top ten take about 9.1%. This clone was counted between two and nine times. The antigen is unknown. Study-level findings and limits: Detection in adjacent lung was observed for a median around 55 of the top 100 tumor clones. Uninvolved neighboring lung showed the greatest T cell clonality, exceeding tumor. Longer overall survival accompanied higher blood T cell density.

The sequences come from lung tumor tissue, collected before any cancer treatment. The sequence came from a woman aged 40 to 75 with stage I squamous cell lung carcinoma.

This CDR3 reads CAWTRVRGPGNTIYF. In DNA form, the CDR3 reads TGTGCCTGGACCCGGGTCCGGGGGCCTGGAAACACCATATATTTT. The V and J genes are TRBV30 and TRBJ1-3; D might be TRBD1 (6 bases). The CDR3 spans 15 residues. Per germline, CDR1 GTSNPN and CDR2 SVGIG (reference sequence). Between the trimmed V and J ends, which lost 4 bases and 2 bases, there was a span of 15 bases.